Below are 28 T cell receptor beta chains sequenced from a single sample in a study of shared clonotypes between healthy human individuals. The data were produced by immunoSEQ multiplex PCR, yet TCRdb's version contains in-frame clones alone and is incomplete. The table includes some 530,000 clones, about 72% detected once. Sample: PBMCs. The receptors come from a woman in her thirties or forties in good health. Some clones in this sample may be carry-over from other donors' samples.

The V call is TRBV14, the J call TRBJ1-2; D remains unclear. Trimming took off 2 bases at V and 6 bases at J, with 16 bases between the two ends. Germline V lookup: CDR1 SGHDN, CDR2 FVKESK. The CDR3 spans 15 residues. The CDR3 DNA follows: TGTGCCAGCAGCCAACACGACTCCTGGGTTGATGGCTACACCTTC. Protein sequence: CASSQHDSWVDGYTF.

This clone was observed a few times. The rearrangement uses TRBV30 and TRBJ2-1, with 10 bases matching TRBD2. The V gene end was trimmed by 0 bases and the J gene end by 7 bases; junction bases not matched to a gene: 9. Germline V CDR1 and CDR2: GTSNPN, SVGIG (reference sequence). The CDR3 length is 16 residues. In nucleotides, the CDR3 is TGTGCCTGGAGTGTCGGGCTAGCGGGAGTTATGAATGAGCAGTTCTTC. Protein sequence: CAWSVGLAGVMNEQFF.

The genes are TRBV5-1 and TRBJ2-7; D not certain. Germline V lookup: CDR1 SGHRS, CDR2 YFSETQ. Trimming left V 0 bases short and J 3 bases short, with 16 bases between. The CDR3 runs to 16 residues. CDR3 sequence (DNA): TGCGCCAGCAGCTTGGTGTCGACAAACCCGAACTACGAGCAGTACTTC. Amino acid sequence: CASSLVSTNPNYEQYF.

The CDR3, as DNA: TGTGCCAGTAGTACCCCTAGCGGGAGTTACAATGAGCAGTTCTTC. Residues: CASSTPSGSYNEQFF. The V call is TRBV19, the J call TRBJ2-1, with TRBD2 identical over 10 bases. Germline CDR1 LNHDA, CDR2 SQIVND (reference sequence). The CDR3 is 15 residues long. The trim removed 4 bases at V and 4 bases at J, leaving 4 bases unmatched. Combining the CDR3 with reference TRBV19 and TRBJ2-1 gives the whole variable domain DGGITQSPKYLFRKEGQNVTLSCEQNLNHDAMYWYRQDPGQGLRLIYYSQIVNDFQKGDIAEGYSVSREKKESFPLTVTSAQKNPTAFYLCASSTPSGSYNEQFFGPGTRLTVL.

The count of this clone is one. V is TRBV27 and J is TRBJ1-1, with D possibly matching TRBD1 (5 bases). Germline CDR1 reads MNHEY; CDR2 reads SMNVEV (reference sequence). The ends were cut back, 5 bases at V and 0 bases at J, with 13 bases in the middle. The CDR3 runs 15 residues. In DNA, the CDR3 is TGTGCCAGCAGTCGGGGACTGGGTATGAACACTGAAGCTTTCTTT. Encoded protein: CASSRGLGMNTEAFF.

This chain joins TRBV4-3 and TRBJ2-1, with 7 bases aligning to TRBD2. V shed 1 base, J shed 1 base, and the junction held 7 bases outside the gene matches. This CDR3 is built from 17 residues. Germline V gene data show CDR1 as LGHNA and CDR2 as YSLEER. The CDR3 sequence is CASSQGPSGGSYNEQFF. In DNA form, the CDR3 reads TGCGCCAGCAGCCAAGGGCCTAGCGGAGGATCCTACAATGAGCAGTTCTTC.

The V and J genes are TRBV19 and TRBJ2-7, with D tentatively TRBD1 or TRBD2 (5 bases each). Looked up from germline, CDR1 is LNHDA and CDR2 is SQIVND (reference sequence). The CDR3 consists of 14 residues. Trimming pared 2 bases from V and 5 bases from J, leaving 13 bases between. The CDR3 nucleotides are TGTGCCAGTAGTATATATTGGGGGTCCCACGAGCAGTACTTC. It translates to CASSIYWGSHEQYF.

The chain couples TRBV7-3 to TRBJ2-7; TRBD1 is a possible D gene (5 bases). Between the trimmed V and J ends, which lost 2 bases and 2 bases, there was a span of 13 bases. Germline-derived CDR1 and CDR2 are SGHTA and FQGTGA. This CDR3 region has 15 residues. As DNA, the CDR3 is TGTGCCAGCAGCTTATGGGCAGGGTTCCCCTACGAGCAGTACTTC. It specifies CASSLWAGFPYEQYF.

The chain joins TRBV9 to TRBJ2-1; D is possibly TRBD2 (5 bases). The length of the CDR3 is 15 residues. Trimming left V 0 bases short and J 3 bases short, with 10 bases between. Germline CDR1 SGDLS, CDR2 YYNGEE. CDR3 DNA: TGTGCCAGCAGCGTAGACGGCGCGGGCTACAATGAGCAGTTCTTC. This sequence encodes CASSVDGAGYNEQFF.

The rearrangement joins TRBV19 to TRBJ1-1; tentatively, D is TRBD1 (5 bases). There are 18 residues in the CDR3. Germline CDR1 is LNHDA and CDR2 is SQIVND (reference sequence). Between the trimmed V and J ends, which lost 7 bases and 0 bases, there was a span of 24 bases. The CDR3 DNA sequence: TGTGCCAGTACCCTCCTTTACCACCTCGGGGCGGTGAACACTGAAGCTTTCTTT. Its protein product is CASTLLYHLGAVNTEAFF.

The V call is TRBV18, the J call TRBJ1-1; D gene uncertain. V shed 1 base and J shed 0 bases, with 12 bases lying between them. Germline values: CDR1 KGHSH, CDR2 LQKENI. The CDR3 is made up of 16 amino acids. CDR3 nucleotides: TGTGCCAGCTCACCACGGCGGACCGGCATGAACACTGAAGCTTTCTTT. It specifies CASSPRRTGMNTEAFF.

The rearrangement links TRBV21-1 to TRBJ2-7; the table assigns TRBD1, which was not confirmed against the DNA. TRBV21-1 has pseudogene status. This CDR3 region has 14 residues. CDR3 amino acids: CASTHRRQPYEQYF. In DNA, the CDR3 is TGTGCCAGCACCCATAGAAGACAACCCTACGAGCAGTACTTC.

This rearrangement joins TRBV28 to TRBJ2-3; 9 bases agree with TRBD1. CDR3 size: 16 residues. With V trimmed by 5 bases and J by 4 bases, 10 bases remained unmatched. Germline V gene sequence: CDR1 MDHEN, CDR2 SYDVKM. CDR3 in amino acids: CASSGGEGQGPDTQYF. CDR3 coding DNA: TGTGCCAGCAGTGGGGGAGAGGGACAGGGACCAGATACGCAGTATTTT.

The V call is TRBV7-8, the J call TRBJ2-5; possibly TRBD1 for D (5 bases). The J call may be wrong; the DNA end is better matched by TRBJ2-7. This CDR3 region has 16 residues. Per germline, CDR1 SGHVS and CDR2 FQNEAQ. CDR3 in amino acids: CASSFRAGPSLYEQYF. Here the CDR3 DNA reads TGTGCCAGCAGCTTTAGAGCAGGGCCCAGCCTCTACGAGCAGTACTTC.

The gene calls are TRBV10-1 and TRBJ2-7; 12 bases align to TRBD1. CDR1 is WNHNN and CDR2 is SYGVQD in the germline V gene (reference sequence). The CDR3 is 16 amino acids. Losses at the gene ends were 4 bases for V and 2 bases for J; bases not matched to a gene: 6. In nucleotides, the CDR3 is TGCGCCAGCAGTGGTGGGACAGGGGGCTTCCCCTACGAGCAGTACTTC. Translated: CASSGGTGGFPYEQYF.

The chain uses TRBV7-9 and TRBJ2-3; D not resolved. V was shortened by 4 bases and J by 8 bases, with 13 bases between the two germline ends. The CDR3 sequence is 13 residues long. Germline V CDR1 and CDR2: SEHNR, FQNEAQ (reference sequence). The CDR3 protein is CASSSYLSGTQYF. CDR3 coding DNA: TGTGCCAGCAGCTCGTACCTTTCCGGTACGCAGTATTTT. The full variable domain, in which reference TRBV7-9 and TRBJ2-3 provide the parts outside the CDR3, is DTGVSQNPRHKITKRGQNVTFRCDPISEHNRLYWYRQTLGQGPEFLTYFQNEAQLEKSRLLSDRFSAERPKGSFSTLEIQRTEQGDSAMYLCASSSYLSGTQYFGPGTRLTVL.

The chain is built from TRBV29-1 and TRBJ2-7, with TRBD1 as a possible D gene (6 bases). Germline CDR1 and CDR2: SQVTM and ANQGSEA. V gave up 5 bases and J gave up 0 bases, with 11 bases separating them. The CDR3 is made up of 13 amino acids. The CDR3: CSVSQGLSYEQYF. The CDR3 coding sequence is TGCAGCGTTTCCCAGGGGCTCTCCTACGAGCAGTACTTC.

V and J are TRBV14 and TRBJ2-5, with a tentative D call TRBD2 (5 bases). Trimming removed 1 base at V and 4 bases at J, with 22 bases between. There are 18 residues in the CDR3. The germline V gene has CDR1 SGHDN and CDR2 FVKESK. CDR3 in DNA: TGTGCCAGCAGCCAAGTTTTCGGGGTGGGGAGATTGGCAGAGACCCAGTACTTC. This translates into CASSQVFGVGRLAETQYF. Looking up the rest from reference TRBV14 and TRBJ2-5 gives the full variable domain: EAGVTQFPSHSVIEKGQTVTLRCDPISGHDNLYWYRRVMGKEIKFLLHFVKESKQDESGMPNNRFLAERTGGTYSTLKVQPAELEDSGVYFCASSQVFGVGRLAETQYFGPGTRLLVL.

V and J are TRBV7-9 and TRBJ2-5, with TRBD1 matching over 9 bases. The CDR3 covers 13 residues. Germline CDR1 reads SEHNR; CDR2 reads FQNEAQ (reference sequence). V lost 1 base and J lost 12; bases outside the gene matches: 6. CDR3 region: CASSLGGQGLKYF. The CDR3 bases are TGTGCCAGCAGCTTAGGGGGACAGGGATTAAAGTACTTC.

Note on this clone: With a much larger clone just one base away, this may be a read error. The chain carries TRBV5-5 and TRBJ2-2; D is unclear. The CDR3 spans 12 residues. The germline V gene has CDR1 SGHKS and CDR2 YYEKEE (reference sequence). V was trimmed by 1 base and J by 2 bases, leaving 0 bases between them. The CDR3: CASSLNTGELFF. The DNA of the CDR3 is TGTGCCAGCAGCTTGAACACCGGGGAGCTGTTTTTT.

This chain uses TRBV4-1 with TRBJ1-1; no reliable D call. This CDR3 contains 17 residues. The germline CDR1 and CDR2 sequences are MGHRA and YSYEKL. V dropped 4 bases and J dropped 6 bases, with 24 bases sitting between them. The CDR3 nucleotides are TGCGCCAGCAGCCTAGGTAGGGATCGGGCGCGAGGTCCTGAAGCTTTCTTT. Protein product: CASSLGRDRARGPEAFF.

In the case of this clone: Possible read error: a much larger clone is one base away. V and J are TRBV11-2 and TRBJ2-2; 13 nucleotides align to TRBD2. Germline assignment: CDR1 SGHAT and CDR2 FQNNGV. CDR3 length: 17 amino acids. The CDR3 nucleotides are TGTGACAGCAGCCACAGGACTAGCGGGAGTCGGACCGGGGAGCTGTTTTTT. Protein sequence: CDSSHRTSGSRTGELFF. The variable domain in full, completed from reference TRBV11-2 and TRBJ2-2, reads EAGVAQSPRYKIIEKRQSVAFWCNPISGHATLYWYQQILGQGPKLLIQFQNNGVVDDSQLPKDRFSAERLKGVDSTLKIQPAKLEDSAVYLCDSSHRTSGSRTGELFFGEGSRLTVL.

This sequence joins TRBV18 and TRBJ1-1; the match to TRBD1 covers 8 bases. Germline V CDR1 and CDR2: KGHSH, LQKENI. The J segment lost 4 bases and the V segment lost 0 bases, leaving 7 bases of the junction unmatched. CDR3 size: 16 residues. The CDR3 nucleotides read TGTGCCAGCTCACCACCGATCAGGGGGCCAGGCACTGAAGCTTTCTTT. This encodes CASSPPIRGPGTEAFF.

This clone was observed a handful of times. The chain carries TRBV6-5 and TRBJ1-1; D not certain. CDR1 MNHEY and CDR2 SVGAGI come from the germline V gene. V was trimmed by 4 bases and J by 8 bases, leaving 17 bases between them. This CDR3 region has 14 residues. CDR3: CASSSGWAPWEAFF. The DNA for the CDR3 is TGTGCCAGCAGTTCCGGGTGGGCCCCGTGGGAAGCTTTCTTT.

The genes are TRBV29-1 and TRBJ1-1; unclear D gene. V was shortened by 2 bases and J by 4 bases, with 11 bases between the two germline ends. This CDR3 spans 13 amino acids. The germline V gene has CDR1 SQVTM and CDR2 ANQGSEA. Here the CDR3 DNA reads TGCAGCGTTGAAACCGGGATCGGCACTGAAGCTTTCTTT. Translated: CSVETGIGTEAFF.

In regard to this clone: With only one base between it and a far larger clone, this is likely a read error. Different DNA sequences within this sample yield the same CDR3. The chain is built from TRBV30 and TRBJ1-1; possible D gene TRBD1, 6 bases. The CDR3 extends over 11 amino acids. Per the germline V gene, CDR1 is GTSNPN and CDR2 is SVGIG (reference sequence). V was pared by 0 bases and J by 11 bases, with 10 bases between. The CDR3 reads CAWSVHRAAFF. CDR3 bases: TGTGCCTGGAGTGTGCACAGGGCCGCTTTCTTT.

The chain carries TRBV28 and TRBJ1-2, with TRBD1 matching 10 bases. With 5 bases clipped from V and 5 bases from J, the junction kept 8 bases outside the gene matches. Germline V gene sequence: CDR1 MDHEN, CDR2 SYDVKM. The CDR3 spans 15 residues. In DNA form, the CDR3 reads TGTGCCAGCAGTGAAGACAGGGGGCGAGATTATGGCTACACCTTC. Its protein is CASSEDRGRDYGYTF.

This clone was recorded once. This sample also contains other DNA sequences that code for the same CDR3. The chain couples TRBV30 to TRBJ2-7, with 7 bases matching TRBD2. J gave up 3 bases and V 2 bases, and 1 base lay outside the gene matches. The germline V gene has CDR1 GTSNPN and CDR2 SVGIG (reference sequence). This CDR3 contains 12 residues. The CDR3 loop reads CAWSPSGYEQYF. The CDR3, as DNA: TGTGCCTGGAGTCCTAGCGGCTACGAGCAGTACTTC.